This T cell receptor (beta chain) is drawn from a study of T cell clusters in autoimmune cytopenias. Each sample's input was roughly 230 ng genomic DNA, 30,000 to 45,000 genome equivalents. Comments on this clonotype: What it binds is not known.

Multiplex touch-down PCR amplified TRB using TRB-A and TRB-B pools in one tube. TCRdb processed the multiplex PCR reads again and assigns one entry to each CDR3 protein, with no DNA. Here the sample table reports more than 4,500 distinct CDR3 sequences. Study results and limitations: The cluster-lack signature was not seen for secondary cytopenia versus chronic lymphocytic leukemia.

These sequences were also reported in another study, on T cell repertoires in aging, cancer and after chemotherapy. That source notes: Over several months to years, re-sampled healthy donor repertoires clearly shared clones. Healthy donors lost TCR diversity with age mainly through richness, cancer patients through richness and evenness.

The receptor's source is a human donor in good health. The sample consisted of peripheral blood.

The CDR3 sequence is CASSARTGFYEQYF. This chain joins TRBV6-1 and TRBJ2-7; TCRdb gives TRBD1 as the D gene, but with no DNA this cannot be confirmed. This CDR3 comprises 14 residues. Germline V gene sequence: CDR1 MNHNS, CDR2 SASEGT.